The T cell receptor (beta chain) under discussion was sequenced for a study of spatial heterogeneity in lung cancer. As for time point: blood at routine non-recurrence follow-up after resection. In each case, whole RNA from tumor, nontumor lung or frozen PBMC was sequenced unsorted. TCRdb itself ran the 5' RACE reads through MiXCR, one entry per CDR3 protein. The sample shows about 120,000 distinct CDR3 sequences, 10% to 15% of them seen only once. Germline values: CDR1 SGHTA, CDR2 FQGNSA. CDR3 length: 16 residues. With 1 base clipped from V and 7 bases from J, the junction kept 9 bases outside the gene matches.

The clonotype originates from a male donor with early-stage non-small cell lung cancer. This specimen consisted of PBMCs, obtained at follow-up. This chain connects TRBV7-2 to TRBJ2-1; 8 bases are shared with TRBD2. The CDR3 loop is CASSLGPSGYGNEQFF. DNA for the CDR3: TGTGCCAGCAGCTTAGGGCCTAGCGGGTATGGGAATGAGCAGTTCTTC.